The 2 T cell receptor beta chains reported below all come from one sample, sequenced in a study of neurological immune-mediated disorders. The time point is: technical triplicate 2. TCRdb redid the calling of the 5' RACE reads with MiXCR, one entry per CDR3 protein. In the table there are more than 30,000 distinct CDR3 sequences, less than 15% of which are singletons. The specimen was CD4+ T cells from blood. The receptors come from a female donor with HTLV-1-associated myelopathy (HAM/TSP).

This clonotype was counted many times. The chain joins TRBV10-3 to TRBJ2-1; possible D gene TRBD1, 5 bases. The CDR3 spans 14 residues. Deletions cut 4 bases from V and 4 bases from J, with 11 bases between. Germline V gene sequence: CDR1 ENHRY, CDR2 SYGVKD. DNA of the CDR3: TGTGCCATCAGTGGGCAACAGGAATACAATGAGCAGTTCTTC. This translates into CAISGQQEYNEQFF.

V usage is TRBV18 and J usage is TRBJ2-5; D unresolved. The germline V gene encodes CDR1 KGHSH and CDR2 LQKENI. V was clipped by 2 bases and J by 3 bases, with 10 bases between them. This CDR3 contains 14 residues. Here the CDR3 reads CASSPTAPEETQYF. The CDR3, as DNA: TGTGCCAGCTCACCAACTGCCCCCGAAGAGACCCAGTACTTC.